This TCR beta chain was sequenced for a study of shared clonotypes between healthy human individuals. Here immunoSEQ multiplex PCR was the method, and the copy in TCRdb shows in-frame clones only, minus some. Counted here are about 480,000 clones, over 75% occurring once; the ten biggest clones make up around 13%. CDR1 and CDR2 from the germline V gene are KGHSH and LQKENI. Deletions cut 6 bases from V and 0 bases from J, with 11 bases between. The CDR3 is made up of 15 amino acids. The V and J genes are TRBV18 and TRBJ2-2; TRBD2 might be the D (6 bases). This sequence originates from a woman in her thirties or forties in good health. Some clones in this sample may be carry-over from other donors' samples. The material sequenced was PBMCs. CDR3 nucleotides: TGTGCCAGCTCTCGAGCGGGCGCGAACACCGGGGAGCTGTTTTTT. Its translation: CASSRAGANTGELFF.